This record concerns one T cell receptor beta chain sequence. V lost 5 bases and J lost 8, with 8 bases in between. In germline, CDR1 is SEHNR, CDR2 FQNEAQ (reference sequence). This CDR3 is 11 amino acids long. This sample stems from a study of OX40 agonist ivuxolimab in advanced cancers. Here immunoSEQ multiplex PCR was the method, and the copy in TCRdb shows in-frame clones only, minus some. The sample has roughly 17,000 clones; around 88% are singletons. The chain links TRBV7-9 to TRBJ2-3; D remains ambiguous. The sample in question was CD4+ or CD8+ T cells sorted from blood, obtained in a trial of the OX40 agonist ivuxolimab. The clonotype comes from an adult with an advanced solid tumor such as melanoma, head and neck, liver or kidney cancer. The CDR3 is CASSAQSTQYF. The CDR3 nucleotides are TGTGCCAGCAGCGCGCAGTCTACGCAGTATTTT.